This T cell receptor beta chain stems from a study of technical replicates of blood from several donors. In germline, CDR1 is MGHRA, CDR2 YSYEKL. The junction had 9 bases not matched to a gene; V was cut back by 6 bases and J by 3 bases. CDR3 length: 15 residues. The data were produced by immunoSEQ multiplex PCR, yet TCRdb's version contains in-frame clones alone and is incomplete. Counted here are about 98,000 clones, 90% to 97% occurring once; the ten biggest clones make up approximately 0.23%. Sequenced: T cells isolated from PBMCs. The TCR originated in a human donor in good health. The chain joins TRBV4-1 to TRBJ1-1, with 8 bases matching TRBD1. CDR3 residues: CASSLRGQGDTEAFF. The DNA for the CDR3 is TGCGCCAGCAGTCTCAGGGGGCAGGGGGACACTGAAGCTTTCTTT.